Below, 10 T cell receptor beta chains from the same sample are listed, as sequenced in a study of blood T cell repertoires in COVID-19. The assay was immunoSEQ multiplex PCR, and TCRdb's table has in-frame clones only and misses some. The table includes about 150,000 clones, around 76% detected once. Source material: peripheral blood. These receptors came from a man in his sixties with acute or convalescent COVID-19.

The chain links TRBV3-1 (or the pseudogene TRBV3-2) to TRBJ2-7, with TRBD1 matching over 10 bases. CDR1 and CDR2 from the germline V gene are LGHDT and YNNKEL (reference sequence). V was clipped by 4 bases and J by 4 bases; unmatched bases: 16. This CDR3 spans 18 amino acids. CDR3: CASSPSGTGASRRYEQYF. The CDR3 DNA reads as TGTGCCAGCAGCCCTTCCGGGACAGGGGCCTCCCGAAGGTACGAGCAGTACTTC.

This clone turned up a few times. This chain links TRBV6-2 or TRBV6-3 with TRBJ1-3, with D perhaps TRBD1 (5 bases). The length of the CDR3 is 14 residues. V was pared by 2 bases and J by 4 bases, with 9 bases between. The germline gives CDR1 MNHEY, CDR2 SVGEGT. DNA of the CDR3: TGTGCCAGCAGTTACCGGGGGTTCGGAAACACCATATATTTT. It encodes CASSYRGFGNTIYF.

The CDR3 protein is CASSPGWGGLGSEAFF. CDR3 nucleotides: TGCGCCAGCAGTCCAGGCTGGGGAGGCCTTGGATCTGAAGCTTTCTTT. The V and J genes are TRBV10-1 and TRBJ1-1; no reliable D call. The CDR3 loop spans 16 amino acids. The ends were cut back, 5 bases at V and 6 bases at J, with 22 bases in the middle. CDR1 WNHNN and CDR2 SYGVQD come from the germline V gene (reference sequence).

V is TRBV11-2 and J is TRBJ1-2, with D unresolved. Germline CDR1 reads SGHAT; CDR2 reads FQNNGV. This CDR3 is built from 12 residues. Trimming pared 6 bases from V and 1 base from J, leaving 6 bases between. In DNA, the CDR3 is TGTGCCAGCAGTCCCCTTAACTATGGCTACACCTTC. This gives the protein CASSPLNYGYTF.

A remark on this clone: This same CDR3 is encoded by further DNA sequences in the sample. The rearrangement uses TRBV3-1 (or the pseudogene TRBV3-2) and TRBJ1-1; maybe TRBD1 (5 bases). This CDR3 contains 13 residues. CDR1 is LGHDT, CDR2 YNNKEL, per germline (reference sequence). The germline V and J ends were trimmed by 0 bases and 4 bases, with 6 bases remaining between them. CDR3 nucleotide sequence: TGTGCCAGCAGCCAAGAGGGGGGCACTGAAGCTTTCTTT. It codes for CASSQEGGTEAFF.

The J gene is TRBJ2-7, the V gene TRBV2; no clear D. V lost 2 bases, J lost 7 bases, and 15 bases lay in between. The CDR3 has 14 amino acids. Germline assignment: CDR1 SNHLY and CDR2 FYNNEI. For the CDR3, the DNA is TGTGCCAGCAGTGAATCGCCAGGCACGGTTGAGCAGTACTTC. This gives the protein CASSESPGTVEQYF.

This clone was observed many times. The chain is built from TRBV28 and TRBJ2-7; TRBD2 aligns across 8 bases. Germline V CDR1 and CDR2: MDHEN, SYDVKM. J was trimmed by 3 bases and V by 2 bases; bases with no gene match: 3. The CDR3 is 14 residues long. CDR3 region: CASSLTSGYYEQYF. The DNA for the CDR3 is TGTGCCAGCAGTTTAACTAGCGGTTACTACGAGCAGTACTTC.

This clone was found once. The rearrangement joins TRBV7-2 to TRBJ2-7; 7 nucleotides agree with TRBD2. The V gene end was trimmed by 5 bases and the J gene end by 5 bases; junction bases not matched to a gene: 12. The length of the CDR3 is 15 residues. Germline V gene data show CDR1 as SGHTA and CDR2 as FQGNSA. Here the CDR3 DNA reads TGTGCCAGCAGCCCACACCGGGGGGTTTCCAACGAGCAGTACTTC. Its translation is CASSPHRGVSNEQYF.

The rearrangement joins TRBV18 to TRBJ2-5; D is unresolved. The germline CDR1 and CDR2 sequences are KGHSH and LQKENI. Trimming removed 3 bases from V and 3 bases from J, with 11 bases in between. The CDR3 is made up of 14 amino acids. CDR3 nucleotide sequence: TGTGCCAGCTCACCGAGCTTATCGGAAGAGACCCAGTACTTC. Its translation is CASSPSLSEETQYF.

The genes are TRBV24-1 and TRBJ1-4; 8 bases are shared with TRBD1. This CDR3 comprises 18 residues. Germline CDR1 is KGHDR and CDR2 is SFDVKD. Unmatched junction bases numbered 9, after V lost 3 bases and J lost 1 base. The CDR3 reads CATSDGQGLPGTNEKLFF. CDR3 nucleotide sequence: TGTGCCACCAGTGATGGACAGGGCCTTCCCGGAACTAATGAAAAACTGTTTTTT.